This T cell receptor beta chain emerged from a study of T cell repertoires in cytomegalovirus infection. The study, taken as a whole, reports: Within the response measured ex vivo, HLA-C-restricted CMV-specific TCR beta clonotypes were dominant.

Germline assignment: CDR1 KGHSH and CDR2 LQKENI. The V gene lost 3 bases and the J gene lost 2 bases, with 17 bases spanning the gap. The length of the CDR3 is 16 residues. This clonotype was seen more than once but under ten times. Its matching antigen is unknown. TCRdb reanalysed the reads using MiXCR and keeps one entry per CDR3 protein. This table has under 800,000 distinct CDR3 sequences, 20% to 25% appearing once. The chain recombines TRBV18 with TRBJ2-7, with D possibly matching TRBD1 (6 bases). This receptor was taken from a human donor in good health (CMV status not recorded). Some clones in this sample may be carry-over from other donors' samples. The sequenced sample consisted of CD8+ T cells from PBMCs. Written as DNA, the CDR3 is TGTGCCAGCTCACCTGACGTCCGGGACACCACCTACGAGCAGTACTTC. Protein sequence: CASSPDVRDTTYEQYF. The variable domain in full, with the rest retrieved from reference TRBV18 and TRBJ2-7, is NAGVMQNPRHLVRRRGQEARLRCSPMKGHSHVYWYRQLPEEGLKFMVYLQKENIIDESGMPKERFSAEFPKEGPSILRIQQVVRGDSAAYFCASSPDVRDTTYEQYFGPGTRLTVT.